Listed here are 10 T cell receptor beta chains from one sample, sequenced in a study of CD8+CD57+ T cells in acquired aplastic anemia (dated by TCRdb to the late 2010s). Expansion of CD8+CD57+ cells had been shown by flow cytometry in the patients chosen for sequencing. Instrument used: Illumina HiSeq 2000. Profiling of TCR beta VDJ combinations and CDR3 sequences used genomic DNA as the template. TCRdb reran the public reads through fastp at Q25 and MiXCR, keeping productive beta chains. A single entry per CDR3 protein holds the most common genes and DNA from its merged rows. For this sample there are 150,000 to 200,000 distinct CDR3 sequences; 40% to 55% appear just once. Together, the top ten hold 1.1% of the sample. Sample: sorted CD4+, CD8+, or CD8+CD57+ T cells (not recorded which) from PBMCs. The receptors were gathered from a human donor with aplastic anemia.

Comment on this clonotype: This could be a read error, since a much larger clone is one nucleotide away. The gene calls are TRBV3-1 and TRBJ2-2; 7 positions match TRBD2. The CDR3 extends over 12 amino acids. Germline CDR1 reads LGHDT; CDR2 reads YNNKEL (reference sequence). The CDR3 DNA follows: TGTGCCAGCAGCCAAGAAGGGCGGGAGCTGCTTTTT. It translates to CASSQEGRELLF.

This clonotype was detected ten times or more. J is TRBJ2-7 and V is TRBV4-2; D uncertain. Germline V lookup: CDR1 LGHNA, CDR2 YNFKEQ. V gave up 4 bases and J gave up 0 bases, with 13 bases separating them. There are 15 residues in the CDR3. The CDR3 protein is CASSPGRMISYEQYF. The CDR3 nucleotides read TGTGCCAGCAGCCCCGGGCGGATGATCTCCTACGAGCAGTACTTC.

Here the CDR3 reads CSAPNQFSGADTQYF. The CDR3 DNA is TGCAGTGCTCCTAACCAGTTCTCGGGCGCAGATACGCAGTATTTT. V and J are TRBV20-1 and TRBJ2-3, with no clear D. Germline CDR1 and CDR2: DFQATT and SNEGSKA (reference sequence). CDR3 length: 15 amino acids. Trimming took 5 bases from V and 4 from J, leaving 19 bases between them.

The J gene is TRBJ2-7, the V gene TRBV20-1; 7 nucleotides agree with TRBD1. Germline lookup yields CDR1 DFQATT and CDR2 SNEGSKA (reference sequence). The CDR3 contains 15 residues. Trimming at V came to 0 bases and at J to 3 bases, leaving 8 bases not matched to a gene. The DNA of the CDR3 is TGCAGTGCTAGAGATTTCTCGGACAGGATCTACGAGCAGTACTTC. Translating it yields CSARDFSDRIYEQYF.

This clonotype was observed a few times. The rearrangement joins TRBV2 to TRBJ2-3; no clear D. The CDR3 covers 15 residues. The ends were cut back, 7 bases at V and 5 bases at J, with 19 bases in the middle. Germline assignment: CDR1 SNHLY and CDR2 FYNNEI. The CDR3 nucleotides read TGTGCCAGCAACCAGGCCGGAAACCGTGGAGATACGCAGTATTTT. Amino acid sequence: CASNQAGNRGDTQYF.

There are many counts of this clonotype. V usage is TRBV2 and J usage is TRBJ2-1, with 8 bases aligning to TRBD2. With 4 bases clipped from V and 6 bases from J, the junction kept 5 bases outside the gene matches. Germline V lookup: CDR1 SNHLY, CDR2 FYNNEI. CDR3 length: 14 amino acids. The chain's CDR3 is CASSVGGGLNEQFF. CDR3 nucleotide sequence: TGTGCCAGCAGTGTGGGCGGGGGGCTCAATGAGCAGTTCTTC.

As for this clonotype: The germline gene is not matched at one end of the junction; a read error may be the cause. The chain couples TRBV7-8 to TRBJ2-1, with TRBD2 matching over 7 bases. From germline, CDR1 is SGHVS and CDR2 FQNEAQ. CDR3 size: 13 residues. For the CDR3, the DNA is TGTGCCAGCAGAGGATCTGCCGGGACTACCTCGAACTTC. Its protein is CASRGSAGTTSNF.

A few counts support this clonotype. V and J are TRBV3-1 and TRBJ2-4; 8 positions match TRBD1. From germline, CDR1 is LGHDT and CDR2 YNNKEL (reference sequence). The ends lost 4 bases at V and 6 bases at J; junction bases unmatched: 8. The CDR3 covers 15 residues. DNA of the CDR3: TGTGCCAGCAGCCTACAGGGGGGCCTTGGAAACATTCAGTACTTC. Translated: CASSLQGGLGNIQYF. The whole variable domain, remainder taken from reference TRBV3-1 and TRBJ2-4, is DTAVSQTPKYLVTQMGNDKSIKCEQNLGHDTMYWYKQDSKKFLKIMFSYNNKELIINETVPNRFSPKSPDKAHLNLHINSLELGDSAVYFCASSLQGGLGNIQYFGAGTRLSVL.

The chain uses TRBV7-9 and TRBJ1-6; D is ambiguous. Germline CDR1 and CDR2: SEHNR and FQNEAQ (reference sequence). The CDR3 contains 11 residues. Trimming took 8 bases from V and 11 from J, leaving 10 bases between them. DNA for the CDR3: TGTGCCAGCGGGGAGGCACCACCCCTCCACTTT. Translating it yields CASGEAPPLHF.

The rearrangement links TRBV7-2 to TRBJ2-7, with D unresolved. The CDR3 is 12 amino acids. The germline CDR1 and CDR2 sequences are SGHTA and FQGNSA. V was clipped by 5 bases and J by 5 bases, with 10 bases between them. CDR3 in DNA: TGTGCCAGCAGCCCTCGCCCCAACGAGCAGTACTTC. It yields the protein CASSPRPNEQYF.